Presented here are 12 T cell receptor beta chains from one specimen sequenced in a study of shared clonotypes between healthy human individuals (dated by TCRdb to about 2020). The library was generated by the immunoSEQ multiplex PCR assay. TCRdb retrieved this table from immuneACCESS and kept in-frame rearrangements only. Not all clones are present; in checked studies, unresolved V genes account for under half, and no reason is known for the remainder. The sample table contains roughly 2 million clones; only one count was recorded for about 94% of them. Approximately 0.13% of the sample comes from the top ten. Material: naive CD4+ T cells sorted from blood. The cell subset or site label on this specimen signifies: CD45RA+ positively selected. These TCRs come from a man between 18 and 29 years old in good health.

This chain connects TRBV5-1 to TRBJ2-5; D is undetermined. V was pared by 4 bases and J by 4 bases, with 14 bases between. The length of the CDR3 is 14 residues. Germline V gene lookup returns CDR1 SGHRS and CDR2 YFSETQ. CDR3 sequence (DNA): TGCGCCAGCAGCGTAGGGTCATTGCCAGAGACCCAGTACTTC. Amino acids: CASSVGSLPETQYF.

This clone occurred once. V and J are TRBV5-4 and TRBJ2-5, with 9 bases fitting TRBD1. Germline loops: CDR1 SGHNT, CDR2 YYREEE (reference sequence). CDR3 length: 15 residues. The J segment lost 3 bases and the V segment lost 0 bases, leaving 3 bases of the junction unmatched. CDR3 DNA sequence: TGTGCCAGCAGCTTGGACGGGACAGGGAAAGAGACCCAGTACTTC. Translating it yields CASSLDGTGKETQYF.

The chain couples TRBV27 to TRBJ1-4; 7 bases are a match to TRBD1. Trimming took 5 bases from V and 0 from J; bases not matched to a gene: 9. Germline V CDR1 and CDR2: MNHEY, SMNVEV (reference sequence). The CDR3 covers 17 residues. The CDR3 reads CASSRQGSAATNEKLFF. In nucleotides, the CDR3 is TGTGCCAGCAGTCGACAGGGATCGGCGGCAACTAATGAAAAACTGTTTTTT.

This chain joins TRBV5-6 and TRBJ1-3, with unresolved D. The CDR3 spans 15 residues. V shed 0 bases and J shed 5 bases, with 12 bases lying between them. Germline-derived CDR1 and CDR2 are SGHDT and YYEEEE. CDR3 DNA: TGTGCCAGCAGCTTGGCACAGATCAGGCGAAACACCATATATTTT. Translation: CASSLAQIRRNTIYF.

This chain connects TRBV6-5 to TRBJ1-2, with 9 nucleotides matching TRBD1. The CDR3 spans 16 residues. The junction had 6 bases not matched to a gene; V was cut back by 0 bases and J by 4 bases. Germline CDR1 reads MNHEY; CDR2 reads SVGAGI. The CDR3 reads CASSYSGTGSIYGYTF. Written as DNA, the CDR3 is TGTGCCAGCAGTTACTCCGGGACAGGGTCGATCTATGGCTACACCTTC.

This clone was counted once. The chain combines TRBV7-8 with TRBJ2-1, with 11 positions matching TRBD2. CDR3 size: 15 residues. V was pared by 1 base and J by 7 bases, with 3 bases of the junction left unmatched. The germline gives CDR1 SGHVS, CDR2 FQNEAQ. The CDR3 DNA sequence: TGTGCCAGCAGCTTAGAGGGACTAGCGGTAAATGAGCAGTTCTTC. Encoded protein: CASSLEGLAVNEQFF.

CDR3 region: CASSSGQGNNQPQHF. CDR3 DNA sequence: TGTGCCAGCAGCTCGGGACAGGGCAACAATCAGCCCCAGCATTTT. This chain joins TRBV7-9 and TRBJ1-5; 9 bases are shared with TRBD1. In germline, CDR1 is SEHNR, CDR2 FQNEAQ (reference sequence). This CDR3 comprises 15 residues. Losses at the gene ends were 4 bases for V and 3 bases for J; bases not matched to a gene: 4.

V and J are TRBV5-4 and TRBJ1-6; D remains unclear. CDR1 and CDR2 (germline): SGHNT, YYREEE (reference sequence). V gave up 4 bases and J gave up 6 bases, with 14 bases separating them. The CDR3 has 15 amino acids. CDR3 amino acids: CASSPGRVGNSPLHF. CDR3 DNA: TGTGCCAGCAGCCCCGGGCGGGTGGGTAATTCACCCCTCCACTTT.

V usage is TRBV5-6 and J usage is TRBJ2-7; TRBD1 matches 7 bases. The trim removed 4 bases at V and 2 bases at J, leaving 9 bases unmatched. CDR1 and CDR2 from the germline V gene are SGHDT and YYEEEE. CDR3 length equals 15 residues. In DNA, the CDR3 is TGTGCCAGCAGCCCAGTAGGGACAGCGACCTACGAGCAGTACTTC. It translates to CASSPVGTATYEQYF.

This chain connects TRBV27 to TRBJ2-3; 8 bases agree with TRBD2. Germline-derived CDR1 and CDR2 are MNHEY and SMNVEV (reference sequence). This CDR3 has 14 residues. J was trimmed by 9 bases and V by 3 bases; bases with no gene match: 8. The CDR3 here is CASSFSSGSLTQYF. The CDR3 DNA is TGTGCCAGCAGTTTCTCAAGCGGGAGCCTCACGCAGTATTTT.

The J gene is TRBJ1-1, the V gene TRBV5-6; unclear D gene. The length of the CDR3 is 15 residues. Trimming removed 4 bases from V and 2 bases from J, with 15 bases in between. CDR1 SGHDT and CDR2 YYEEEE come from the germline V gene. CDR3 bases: TGTGCCAGCAGCCTCGATGGAGGACTAAACACTGAAGCTTTCTTT. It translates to CASSLDGGLNTEAFF.

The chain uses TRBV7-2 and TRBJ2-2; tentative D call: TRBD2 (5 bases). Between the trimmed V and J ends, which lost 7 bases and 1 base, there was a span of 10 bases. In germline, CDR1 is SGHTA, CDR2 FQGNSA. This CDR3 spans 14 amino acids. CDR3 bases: TGTGCCAGCACACTTACTAGGAACACCGGGGAGCTGTTTTTT. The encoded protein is CASTLTRNTGELFF.